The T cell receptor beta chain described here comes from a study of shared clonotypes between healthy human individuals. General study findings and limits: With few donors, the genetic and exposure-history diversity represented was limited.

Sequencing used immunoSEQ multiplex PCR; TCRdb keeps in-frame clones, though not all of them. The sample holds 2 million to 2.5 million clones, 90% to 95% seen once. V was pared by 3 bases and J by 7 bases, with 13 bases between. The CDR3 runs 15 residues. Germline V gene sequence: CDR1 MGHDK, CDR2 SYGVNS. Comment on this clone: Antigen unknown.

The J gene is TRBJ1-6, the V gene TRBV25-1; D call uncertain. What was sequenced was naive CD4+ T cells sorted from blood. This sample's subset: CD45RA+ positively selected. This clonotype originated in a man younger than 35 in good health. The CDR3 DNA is TGTGCCAGCAGTGACGGCCCGCTTTGGAATTCACCCCTCCACTTT. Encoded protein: CASSDGPLWNSPLHF. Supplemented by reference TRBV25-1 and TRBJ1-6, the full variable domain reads EADIYQTPRYLVIGTGKKITLECSQTMGHDKMYWYQQDPGMELHLIHYSYGVNSTEKGDLSSESTVSRIRTEHFPLTLESARPSHTSQYLCASSDGPLWNSPLHFGNGTRLTVT.